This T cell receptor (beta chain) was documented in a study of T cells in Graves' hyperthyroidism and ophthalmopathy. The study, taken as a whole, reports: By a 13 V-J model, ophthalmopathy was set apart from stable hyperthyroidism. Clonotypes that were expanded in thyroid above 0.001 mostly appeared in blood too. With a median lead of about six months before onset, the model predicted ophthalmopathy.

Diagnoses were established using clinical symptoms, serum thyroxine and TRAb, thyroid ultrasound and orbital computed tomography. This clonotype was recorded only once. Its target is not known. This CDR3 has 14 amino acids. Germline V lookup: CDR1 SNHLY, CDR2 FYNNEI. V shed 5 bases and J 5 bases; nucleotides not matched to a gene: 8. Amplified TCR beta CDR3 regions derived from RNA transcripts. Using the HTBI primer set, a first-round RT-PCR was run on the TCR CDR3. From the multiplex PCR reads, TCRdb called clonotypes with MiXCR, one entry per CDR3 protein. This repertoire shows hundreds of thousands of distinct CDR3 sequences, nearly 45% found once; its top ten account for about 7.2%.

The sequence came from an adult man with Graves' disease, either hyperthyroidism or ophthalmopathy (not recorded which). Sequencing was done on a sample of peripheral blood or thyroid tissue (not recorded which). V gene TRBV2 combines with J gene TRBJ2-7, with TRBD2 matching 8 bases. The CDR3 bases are TGTGCCAGCAGTTTCAGGCCAGCGGGAGACGAGCAGTACTTC. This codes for CASSFRPAGDEQYF.